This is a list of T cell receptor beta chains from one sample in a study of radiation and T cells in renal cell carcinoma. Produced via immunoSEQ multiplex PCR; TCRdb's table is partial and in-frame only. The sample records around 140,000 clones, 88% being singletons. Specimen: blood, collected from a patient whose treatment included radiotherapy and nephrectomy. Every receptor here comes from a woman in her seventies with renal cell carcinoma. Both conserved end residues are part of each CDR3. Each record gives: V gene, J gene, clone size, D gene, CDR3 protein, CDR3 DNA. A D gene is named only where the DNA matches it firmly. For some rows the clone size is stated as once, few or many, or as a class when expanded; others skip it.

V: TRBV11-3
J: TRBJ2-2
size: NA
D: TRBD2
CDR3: CASSRGLAGTGELFF
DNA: TGTGCCAGCAGCCGGGGACTAGCGGGAACCGGGGAGCTGTTTTTT

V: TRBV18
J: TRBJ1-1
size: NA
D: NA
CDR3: CASSPLDRTGTEAFF
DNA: TGTGCCAGCTCACCCCTAGACAGGACGGGCACTGAAGCTTTCTTT

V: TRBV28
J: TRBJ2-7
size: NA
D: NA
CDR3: CASSPKYEQYF
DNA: TGTGCCAGCAGTCCAAAGTACGAGCAGTACTTC

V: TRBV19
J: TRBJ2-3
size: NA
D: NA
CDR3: CASTRSGVQDTQYF
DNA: TGTGCCAGTACAAGGTCAGGGGTACAGGATACGCAGTATTTT

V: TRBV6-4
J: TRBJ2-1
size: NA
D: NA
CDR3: CATSLYNEQFF
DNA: TGTGCCACCTCCTTATACAATGAGCAGTTCTTC

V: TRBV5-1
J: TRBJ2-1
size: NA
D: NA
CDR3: CASSLDLTGSGQFF
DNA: TGCGCCAGCAGCCTAGACCTGACGGGATCAGGGCAGTTCTTC

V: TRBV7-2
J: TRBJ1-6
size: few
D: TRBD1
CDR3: CASRDRTGSPLHF
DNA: TGTGCCAGCCGGGACAGGACGGGTTCACCCCTCCACTTT

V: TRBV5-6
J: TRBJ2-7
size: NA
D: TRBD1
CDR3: CASSPQGWAYEQYF
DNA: TGTGCCAGCAGCCCACAGGGGTGGGCCTACGAGCAGTACTTC

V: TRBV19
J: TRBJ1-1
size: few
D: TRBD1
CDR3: CASSIRQGTAFF
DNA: TGTGCCAGTAGTATCCGACAGGGAACCGCTTTCTTT

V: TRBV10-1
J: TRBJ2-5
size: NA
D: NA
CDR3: CASGAGGETQYF
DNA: TGCGCCAGCGGGGCCGGAGGAGAGACCCAGTACTTC

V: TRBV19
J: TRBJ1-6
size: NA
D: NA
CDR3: CASSIDSGDPLHF
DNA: TGTGCCAGTAGTATAGATTCCGGAGATCCCCTCCACTTT

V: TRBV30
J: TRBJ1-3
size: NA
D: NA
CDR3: CAFTPRSVLSGNTIYF
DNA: TGTGCCTTCACCCCCAGGTCGGTCCTCTCTGGAAACACCATATATTTT

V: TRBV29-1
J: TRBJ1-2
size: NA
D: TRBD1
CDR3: CSAGDRARYGYTF
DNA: TGCAGCGCTGGGGACAGGGCACGGTATGGCTACACCTTC

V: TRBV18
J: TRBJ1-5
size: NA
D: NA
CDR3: CASSPEVSNQPQHF
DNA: TGTGCCAGCTCACCGGAAGTTAGCAATCAGCCCCAGCATTTT